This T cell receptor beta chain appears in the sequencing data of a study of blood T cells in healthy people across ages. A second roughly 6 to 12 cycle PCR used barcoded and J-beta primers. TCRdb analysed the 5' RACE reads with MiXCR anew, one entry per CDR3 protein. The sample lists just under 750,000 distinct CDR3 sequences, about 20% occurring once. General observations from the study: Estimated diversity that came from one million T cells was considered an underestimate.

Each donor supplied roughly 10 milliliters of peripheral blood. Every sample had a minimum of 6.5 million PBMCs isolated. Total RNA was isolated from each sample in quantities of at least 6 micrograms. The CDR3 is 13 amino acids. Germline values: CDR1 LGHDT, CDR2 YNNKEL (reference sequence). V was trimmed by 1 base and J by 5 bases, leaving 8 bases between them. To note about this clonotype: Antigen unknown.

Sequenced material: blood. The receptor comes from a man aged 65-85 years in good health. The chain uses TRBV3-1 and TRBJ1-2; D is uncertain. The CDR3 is CASSQGWSYGYTF. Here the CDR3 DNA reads TGTGCCAGCAGCCAAGGGTGGAGTTATGGCTACACCTTC.